The 13 T cell receptor beta chains in this list originate from one sample, sequenced in a study of T cells in Graves' hyperthyroidism and ophthalmopathy (dated 2019 in TCRdb). The library was built by means of multiplex PCR. The reads were generated on an Illumina HiSeq 2000. The TCR beta CDR3 regions were amplified from the RNA transcripts. For the first round of RT-PCR on the TCR CDR3, the HTBI primer set was used together with the Qiagen OneStep RT-PCR kit. TCRdb redid the processing of the public reads, applying fastp at Q25 and MiXCR, and retained in-frame beta chains. Every CDR3 protein is listed once, alongside the most common genes and DNA of its rows. The sample table records 500,000 to 800,000 distinct CDR3 sequences; roughly 45% of these occur just once. The top ten hold about 7% of the sample. Specimen: peripheral blood or thyroid tissue (not recorded which). Source of these receptors: an adult man with Graves' disease, either hyperthyroidism or ophthalmopathy (not recorded which).

The gene calls are TRBV7-8 and TRBJ1-1; D gene uncertain. Trimming shortened V by 0 bases and J by 0 bases, and 11 bases separated the two germline ends. The CDR3 is 16 amino acids. CDR1 is SGHVS and CDR2 is FQNEAQ in the germline V gene. The CDR3 spells CASSLAGIVMNTEAFF. The CDR3 nucleotides are TGTGCCAGCAGCTTAGCGGGGATCGTCATGAACACTGAAGCTTTCTTT. Full variable domain (outside the CDR3, taken from reference TRBV7-8 and TRBJ1-1): GAGVSQSPRYKVAKRGQDVALRCDPISGHVSLFWYQQALGQGPEFLTYFQNEAQLDKSGLPSDRFFAERPEGSVSTLKIQRTQQEDSAVYLCASSLAGIVMNTEAFFGQGTRLTVV.

The chain has TRBV20-1 and TRBJ1-5; possibly TRBD1 for D (6 bases). Germline V gene data show CDR1 as DFQATT and CDR2 as SNEGSKA (reference sequence). This CDR3 is 14 amino acids long. Trimming cost V 2 bases and J 4 bases, with 12 bases left between them. Written as DNA, the CDR3 is TGCAGTGCTAGACGGGGGGCGGGTAATCAGCCCCAGCATTTT. Its protein product is CSARRGAGNQPQHF.

The chain combines TRBV6-2 or TRBV6-3 with TRBJ2-5; 10 positions match TRBD2. Germline V CDR1 and CDR2: MNHEY, SVGEGT. Unmatched junction bases numbered 16, after V lost 0 bases and J lost 0 bases. This CDR3 is 21 amino acids long. CDR3 in amino acids: CASSYSLSSGGWSANQETQYF. The CDR3 nucleotides read TGTGCCAGCAGTTACTCGTTGAGTAGCGGGGGGTGGTCGGCCAACCAAGAGACCCAGTACTTC.

In this sample, this clonotype turned up once. The rearrangement uses TRBV29-1 and TRBJ2-7; 10 bases line up with TRBD1. CDR3 length: 13 residues. V was pared by 7 bases and J by 2 bases, with 5 bases of the junction left unmatched. Germline V gives CDR1 SQVTM, CDR2 ANQGSEA. CDR3 coding DNA: TGCAGCGCCGGGGACAGGGGAGCCTACGAGCAGTACTTC. Its protein is CSAGDRGAYEQYF.

There are a few counts of this clonotype. This chain links TRBV12-3 or TRBV12-4 with TRBJ1-6; D unresolved. CDR3 length equals 15 residues. The V and J ends lost 5 bases and 5 bases respectively, with 13 bases between them. CDR3 loop: CASSPSGRNNSPLHF. Here the CDR3 DNA reads TGTGCCAGCAGTCCATCTGGAAGGAATAATTCACCCCTCCACTTT.

This chain uses TRBV15 with TRBJ2-7; 7 positions match TRBD2. Germline assignment: CDR1 LNHNV and CDR2 YYDKDF (reference sequence). The CDR3 has 12 residues. J was trimmed by 7 bases and V by 3 bases; bases with no gene match: 3. CDR3 region: CATSRTAGEQYF. The CDR3 nucleotides read TGTGCCACCAGCAGGACAGCGGGGGAGCAGTACTTC.

This clonotype was seen more than once but under ten times. The V and J genes are TRBV7-8 and TRBJ2-2, with 8 bases fitting TRBD1. J lost 5 bases, V lost 5 bases, and 10 bases had no gene match. CDR1 and CDR2 (germline): SGHVS, FQNEAQ. This CDR3 region has 16 residues. The CDR3 sequence is CASSLRPGGRTGELFF. As DNA, the CDR3 is TGTGCCAGCAGCCTAAGGCCAGGGGGCCGGACCGGGGAGCTGTTTTTT.

Of note for this clonotype: Since a much larger clone is just one base distant, this may be a read error. The chain is built from TRBV29-1 and TRBJ2-5; possibly TRBD2 for D (6 bases). The CDR3 contains 15 residues. Trimming cost V 4 bases and J 5 bases, with 20 bases left between them. Germline V gene sequence: CDR1 SQVTM, CDR2 ANQGSEA. The CDR3 nucleotides read TGCAGCGTTGGAAGGAGGGTCCTTAGGTGGGAGACCCAGTACTTC. This codes for CSVGRRVLRWETQYF. The complete variable domain, with remaining parts taken from reference TRBV29-1 and TRBJ2-5, reads SAVISQKPSRDICQRGTSLTIQCQVDSQVTMMFWYRQQPGQSLTLIATANQGSEATYESGFVIDKFPISRPNLTFSTLTVSNMSPEDSSIYLCSVGRRVLRWETQYFGPGTRLLVL.

This clonotype was observed a single time. This CDR3 reads CSGTQNTEAFF. The CDR3 coding sequence is TGCAGTGGGACACAGAACACTGAAGCTTTCTTT. The chain has TRBV29-1 and TRBJ1-1, with D possibly being TRBD1 (6 bases). Germline CDR1 and CDR2: SQVTM and ANQGSEA. CDR3 size: 11 residues.

In the case of this clonotype: A read error may produce the germline difference seen at one junction end. This rearrangement joins TRBV6-5 to TRBJ1-5; TRBD1 is a possible D gene (5 bases). The germline V gene encodes CDR1 MNHEY and CDR2 SVGAGI. This CDR3 region has 14 residues. CDR3 protein: CARSYGGSNQPQHF. CDR3 in DNA: TGTGCCCGCAGTTACGGGGGGAGCAATCAGCCCCAGCATTTT.

V usage is TRBV29-1 and J usage is TRBJ1-3, with D hard to call. Germline values: CDR1 SQVTM, CDR2 ANQGSEA. The CDR3 spans 12 residues. V was pared by 6 bases and J by 4 bases, with 10 bases between. The CDR3 DNA reads TGCAGCGTGGAACAGCAAGGAAACACCATATATTTT. Amino acids: CSVEQQGNTIYF.

Ten or more counts support this clonotype. This chain uses TRBV24-1 with TRBJ1-5; 9 positions match TRBD1. V was pared by 4 bases and J by 5 bases, with 8 bases of the junction left unmatched. Looked up from germline, CDR1 is KGHDR and CDR2 is SFDVKD. The CDR3 covers 16 residues. The CDR3 DNA reads as TGTGCCACCAGTGACCCTAGACAGGGGGTGCATCAGCCCCAGCATTTT. It encodes CATSDPRQGVHQPQHF.

This clonotype has ten or more counts. Here the CDR3 reads CSARDLSGSSYEQYF. Written as DNA, the CDR3 is TGCAGTGCTAGAGATCTGAGCGGTAGCTCCTACGAGCAGTACTTC. The chain employs TRBV20-1 and TRBJ2-7, with a weak D call TRBD2 (5 bases). Trimming shortened V by 0 bases and J by 0 bases, and 12 bases separated the two germline ends. Germline loops: CDR1 DFQATT, CDR2 SNEGSKA (reference sequence). CDR3 length: 15 amino acids.